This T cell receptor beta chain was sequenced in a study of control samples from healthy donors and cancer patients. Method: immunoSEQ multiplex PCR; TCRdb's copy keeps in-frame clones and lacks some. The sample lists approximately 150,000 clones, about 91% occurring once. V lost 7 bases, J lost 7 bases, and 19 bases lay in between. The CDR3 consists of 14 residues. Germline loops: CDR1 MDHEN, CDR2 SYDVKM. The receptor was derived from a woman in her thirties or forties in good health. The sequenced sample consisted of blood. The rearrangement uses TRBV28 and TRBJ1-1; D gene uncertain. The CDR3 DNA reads TGTGCCAGCAAGTGGTCCAGCGGGTTGGTTGAAGCTTTCTTT. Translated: CASKWSSGLVEAFF.